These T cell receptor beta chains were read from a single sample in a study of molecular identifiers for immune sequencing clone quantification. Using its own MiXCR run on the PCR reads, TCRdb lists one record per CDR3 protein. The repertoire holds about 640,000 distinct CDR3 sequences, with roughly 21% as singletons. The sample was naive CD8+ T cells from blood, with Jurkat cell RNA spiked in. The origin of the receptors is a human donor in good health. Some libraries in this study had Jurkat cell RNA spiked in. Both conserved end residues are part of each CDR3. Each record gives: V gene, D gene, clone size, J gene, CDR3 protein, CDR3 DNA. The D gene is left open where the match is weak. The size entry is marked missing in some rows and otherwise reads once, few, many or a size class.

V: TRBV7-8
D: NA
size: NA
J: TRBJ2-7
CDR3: CASSPPLTGAVEQYF
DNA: TGTGCCAGCAGCCCTCCCCTGACAGGTGCAGTCGAGCAGTACTTC

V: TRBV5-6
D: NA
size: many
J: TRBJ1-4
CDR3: CASSLLLDPEKLFF
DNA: TGTGCCAGCAGCTTGCTCCTGGATCCTGAAAAACTGTTTTTT

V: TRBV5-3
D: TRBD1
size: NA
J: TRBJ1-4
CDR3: CASSSTGVTANEKLFF
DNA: TGTGCCAGCAGCTCTACAGGGGTTACTGCTAATGAAAAACTGTTTTTT

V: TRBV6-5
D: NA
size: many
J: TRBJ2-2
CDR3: CASSYGSTGELFF
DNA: TGTGCCAGCAGTTACGGTTCCACCGGGGAGCTGTTTTTT

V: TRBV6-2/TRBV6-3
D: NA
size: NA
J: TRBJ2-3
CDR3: CASSYLGGGQLGDTQYF
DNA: TGTGCCAGCAGTTACTTAGGGGGGGGCCAATTGGGGGATACGCAGTATTTT

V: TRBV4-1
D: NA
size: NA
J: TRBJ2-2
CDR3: CASSQDGAGADTGELFF
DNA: TGCGCCAGCAGCCAAGATGGGGCGGGGGCGGACACCGGGGAGCTGTTTTTT

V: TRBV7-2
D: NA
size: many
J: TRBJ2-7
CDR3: CASSLVPGSYEQYF
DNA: TGTGCCAGCAGCTTAGTTCCCGGCTCCTACGAGCAGTACTTC

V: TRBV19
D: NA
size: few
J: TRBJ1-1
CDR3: CASSPWGDGMNTEAFF
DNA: TGTGCCAGTAGCCCTTGGGGGGATGGGATGAACACTGAAGCTTTCTTT

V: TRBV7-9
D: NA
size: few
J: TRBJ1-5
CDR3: CASNLGTQPQHF
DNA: TGTGCCAGCAACTTAGGGACGCAGCCCCAGCATTTT

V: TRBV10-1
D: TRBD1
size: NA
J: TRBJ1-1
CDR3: CASSGRGIAEAFF
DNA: TGCGCCAGCAGTGGCAGGGGGATCGCTGAAGCTTTCTTT

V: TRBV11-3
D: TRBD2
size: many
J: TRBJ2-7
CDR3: CASSLWSGSAYEQYF
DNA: TGTGCCAGCAGCTTATGGAGCGGGAGCGCCTACGAGCAGTACTTC

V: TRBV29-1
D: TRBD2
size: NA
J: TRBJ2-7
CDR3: CSVEGLAEHSYEQYF
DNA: TGCAGCGTTGAAGGGCTAGCGGAACATTCCTACGAGCAGTACTTC

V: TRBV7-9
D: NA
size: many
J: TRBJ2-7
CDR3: CASSLFPEYEQYF
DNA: TGTGCCAGCAGCTTGTTCCCGGAATACGAGCAGTACTTC

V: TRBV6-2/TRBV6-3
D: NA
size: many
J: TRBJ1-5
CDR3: CASSYSRQAGLNQPQHF
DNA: TGTGCCAGCAGTTACTCGAGGCAGGCTGGCCTCAATCAGCCCCAGCATTTT

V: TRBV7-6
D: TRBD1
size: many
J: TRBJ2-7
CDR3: CASSPTGTAYEQYF
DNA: TGTGCCAGCAGCCCCACCGGGACAGCCTACGAGCAGTACTTC

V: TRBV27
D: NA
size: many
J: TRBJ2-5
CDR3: CASSFTTEYQETQYF
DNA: TGTGCCAGCAGTTTTACGACTGAGTACCAAGAGACCCAGTACTTC

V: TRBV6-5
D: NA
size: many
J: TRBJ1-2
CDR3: CASSYSNANYGYTF
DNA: TGTGCCAGCAGTTACTCGAACGCTAACTATGGCTACACCTTC

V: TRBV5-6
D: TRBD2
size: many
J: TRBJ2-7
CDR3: CASSSAGGYVSYEQYF
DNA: TGTGCCAGCAGCTCGGCGGGGGGGTACGTCTCCTACGAGCAGTACTTC

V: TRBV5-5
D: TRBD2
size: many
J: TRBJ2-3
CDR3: CASSPPLAGVTDTQYF
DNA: TGTGCCAGCAGCCCACCACTAGCGGGAGTCACAGATACGCAGTATTTT

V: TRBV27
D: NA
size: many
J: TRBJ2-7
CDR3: CASSHTKPAGYEQYF
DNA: TGTGCCAGCAGCCACACAAAGCCCGCGGGCTACGAGCAGTACTTC

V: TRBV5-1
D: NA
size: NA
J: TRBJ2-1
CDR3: CASSSTLDYNEQFF
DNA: TGCGCCAGCAGCTCCACACTAGACTACAATGAGCAGTTCTTC

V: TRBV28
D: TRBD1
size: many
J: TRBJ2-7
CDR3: CASSSRTGPTYEQYF
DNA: TGTGCCAGCAGCTCCCGGACAGGCCCGACCTACGAGCAGTACTTC

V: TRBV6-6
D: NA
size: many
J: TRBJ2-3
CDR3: CASIKRSFTDTQYF
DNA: TGTGCCAGCATTAAGCGGAGTTTCACAGATACGCAGTATTTT

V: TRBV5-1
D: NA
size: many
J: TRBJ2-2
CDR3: CASSSGSAGNTGELFF
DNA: TGCGCCAGCAGCTCCGGTAGCGCAGGGAACACCGGGGAGCTGTTTTTT

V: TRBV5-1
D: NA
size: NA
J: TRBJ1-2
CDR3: CASSLEGNSYGYTF
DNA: TGCGCCAGCAGCTTGGAGGGAAACTCCTATGGCTACACCTTC

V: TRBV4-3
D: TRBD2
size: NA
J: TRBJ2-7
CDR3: CASSTEREGPYEQYF
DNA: TGCGCCAGCAGCACAGAGCGGGAGGGCCCCTACGAGCAGTACTTC

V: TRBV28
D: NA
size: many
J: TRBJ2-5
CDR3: CASSPWDPKETQYF
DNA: TGTGCCAGCAGCCCCTGGGATCCAAAAGAGACCCAGTACTTC

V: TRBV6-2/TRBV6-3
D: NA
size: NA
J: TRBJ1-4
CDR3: CASSSDGPNEKLFF
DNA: TGTGCCAGCAGTTCGGACGGGCCTAATGAAAAACTGTTTTTT

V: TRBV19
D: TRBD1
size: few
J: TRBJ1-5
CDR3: CASTPWDREGQPQHF
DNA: TGTGCCAGTACCCCGTGGGACAGGGAAGGTCAGCCCCAGCATTTT

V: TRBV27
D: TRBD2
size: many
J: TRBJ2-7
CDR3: CASSLGLAHSYEQYF
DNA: TGTGCCAGCAGCCTTGGACTAGCGCACTCCTACGAGCAGTACTTC

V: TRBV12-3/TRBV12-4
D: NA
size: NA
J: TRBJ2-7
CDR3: CASSDTNRRGEQYF
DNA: TGTGCCAGCAGCGACACGAATCGACGGGGCGAGCAGTACTTC

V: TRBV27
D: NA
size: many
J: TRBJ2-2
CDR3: CASSLSPVTGELFF
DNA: TGTGCCAGCAGTTTGAGTCCGGTCACCGGGGAGCTGTTTTTT

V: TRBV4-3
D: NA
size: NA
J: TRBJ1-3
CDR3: CASSPTFSSGNTIYF
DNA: TGCGCCAGCAGCCCGACATTCAGCTCTGGAAACACCATATATTTT

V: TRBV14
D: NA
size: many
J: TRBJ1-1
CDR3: CASSQGLRGETEAFF
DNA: TGTGCCAGCAGCCAAGGGTTGAGGGGAGAGACTGAAGCTTTCTTT

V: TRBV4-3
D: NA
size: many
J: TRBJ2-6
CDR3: CASSQFGFGANVLTF
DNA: TGCGCCAGCAGCCAATTTGGGTTTGGGGCCAACGTCCTGACTTTC

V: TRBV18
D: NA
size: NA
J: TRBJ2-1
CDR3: CASSPRTVGNEQFF
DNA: TGTGCCAGCTCACCACGAACAGTCGGTAATGAGCAGTTCTTC

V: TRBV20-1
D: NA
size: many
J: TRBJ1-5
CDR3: CSADTGNQPQHF
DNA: TGCAGTGCGGACACCGGCAATCAGCCCCAGCATTTT

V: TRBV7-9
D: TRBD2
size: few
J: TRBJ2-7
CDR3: CASSLDGIIGTTLEQYF
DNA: TGTGCCAGCAGCTTAGATGGAATCATCGGGACTACCTTAGAGCAGTACTTC

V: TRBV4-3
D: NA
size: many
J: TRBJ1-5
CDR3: CASSQDRVLGQPQHF
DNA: TGCGCCAGCAGCCAAGACCGGGTCTTGGGGCAGCCCCAGCATTTT

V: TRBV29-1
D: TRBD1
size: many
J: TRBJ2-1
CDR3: CSVEDLFDDRGHYNEQFF
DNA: TGCAGCGTTGAAGATCTCTTCGATGACAGGGGACATTACAATGAGCAGTTCTTC

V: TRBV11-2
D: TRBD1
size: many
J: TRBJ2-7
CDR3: CASSSQGDRDGQYF
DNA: TGTGCCAGCAGCTCCCAGGGGGACAGGGATGGGCAGTACTTC

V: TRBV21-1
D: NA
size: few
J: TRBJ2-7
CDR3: CASSKMGRSSYEQYF
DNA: TGTGCCAGCAGCAAAATGGGGAGGAGCTCCTACGAGCAGTACTTC

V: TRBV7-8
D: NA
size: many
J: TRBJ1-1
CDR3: CASSLVVGGWKTEAFF
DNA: TGTGCCAGCAGCTTAGTGGTCGGGGGCTGGAAAACTGAAGCTTTCTTT

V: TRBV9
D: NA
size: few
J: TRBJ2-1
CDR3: CASSHRRSGGTWNEQFF
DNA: TGTGCCAGCAGCCACCGGAGATCGGGGGGCACCTGGAATGAGCAGTTCTTC

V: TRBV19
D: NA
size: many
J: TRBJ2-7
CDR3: CATAPRGSYEQYF
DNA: TGTGCCACCGCCCCCAGGGGCTCCTACGAGCAGTACTTC

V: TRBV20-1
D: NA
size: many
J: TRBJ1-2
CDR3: CSVPHGGDYGYTF
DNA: TGCAGTGTCCCACACGGGGGCGACTATGGCTACACCTTC